The T cell receptor beta chain under discussion was sequenced for a study of T and B cells in COVID-19 patients. Study as a whole: Of approximately 22 active-infection patients, 15 to 18 carried comorbidities linked to unfavorable COVID-19 outcome.

Germline V gene data show CDR1 as LNHDA and CDR2 as SQIVND (reference sequence). This CDR3 comprises 15 residues. Between the trimmed V and J ends, which lost 3 bases and 5 bases, there was a span of 13 bases. Each TRB amplification used 250-500 ng of genomic DNA from blood. This clonotype is labeled large. TRB rearrangements were amplified by multiplex PCR with BIOMED2 TRB-A/B primers. TCRdb independently ran MiXCR on the multiplex PCR reads; one entry per CDR3 protein. The sample shows about 8,200 distinct CDR3 sequences, 35% to 45% of them seen only once. The sequence derives from a human donor who had recovered from COVID-19. Sequencing used blood. J is TRBJ2-2 and V is TRBV19; possibly TRBD1 for D (5 bases). The CDR3 here is CASSMVGARTGELFF. CDR3 DNA: TGTGCCAGTAGTATGGTAGGGGCGAGGACCGGGGAGCTGTTTTTT.